The 32 T cell receptor beta chains listed next were all sequenced from one sample in a study of molecular identifiers for immune sequencing clone quantification. From the PCR reads, TCRdb called clonotypes with MiXCR, one entry per CDR3 protein. The data contain about 640,000 distinct CDR3 sequences, 20% of them singletons. The sample consisted of naive CD8+ T cells from blood, with Jurkat cell RNA spiked in. Subset given: FACS-sorted CD8+CD4-CCR7+CD45RA+ naive T cells. Receptor source: a human donor in good health. Some libraries in this study had Jurkat cell RNA spiked in.

In the case of this clonotype: Since a much larger clone is just one base distant, this may be a read error. V and J are TRBV12-3 or TRBV12-4 and TRBJ2-1; the D is unclear. The CDR3 runs to 15 residues. The CDR3, as DNA: TGTGCCAGCACCTTGGACGGAAGCTCCTACAATGAGCTGTTCTTC. Protein: CASTLDGSSYNELFF.

As for this clonotype: Germline and junction disagree at one end, which may indicate a read error. This sequence joins TRBV7-9 and TRBJ2-1, with TRBD2 as a possible D gene (5 bases). CDR1 is SEHNR and CDR2 is FQNEAQ in the germline V gene (reference sequence). The CDR3 is made up of 15 amino acids. CDR3 in DNA: TGTGCCAGCAGCTTACTGGGGAGCTCCTGCAATGAGCAGTTCTTC. It specifies CASSLLGSSCNEQFF.

This clonotype was seen more than once but under ten times. This sequence may be a read error, since a much larger clone differs from it by one base. This chain links TRBV2 with TRBJ2-3, with 11 nucleotides matching TRBD2. Germline-derived CDR1 and CDR2 are SNHLY and FYNNEI. CDR3 length: 16 amino acids. The CDR3 coding sequence is TGTGCCAGCAGTGACGGGACTAGCGGTTCCACAGATACGCGGTATTTT. Translated, it gives CASSDGTSGSTDTRYF.

Remarks on this clonotype: A single base separates this from a much larger clone, so it may be a read error. This CDR3 is CVSSFINTEAFF. The CDR3 DNA is TGTGTCAGCAGCTTTATTAACACTGAAGCTTTCTTT. This chain links TRBV7-9 with TRBJ1-1, with D unresolved. This CDR3 has 12 residues. The germline V gene encodes CDR1 SEHNR and CDR2 FQNEAQ (reference sequence).

This clonotype was counted ten times or more. Here the CDR3 DNA reads TGTGCCAGTAGTATAACACAGTTCTACGAGCAGTACTTC. Amino acid sequence: CASSITQFYEQYF. This rearrangement joins TRBV19 to TRBJ2-7; D is unclear. Per the germline V gene, CDR1 is LNHDA and CDR2 is SQIVND (reference sequence). This CDR3 is 13 amino acids long. V shed 2 bases and J shed 3 bases, with 8 bases lying between them.

On this clonotype: A much larger clone sits a single nucleotide away, making a read error possible. V is TRBV11-2 and J is TRBJ2-1; no reliable D call. The CDR3 loop spans 15 amino acids. Germline loops: CDR1 SGHAT, CDR2 FQNNGV. CDR3 nucleotide sequence: TGTGCCAGCAGCCCACCGGGTTTTTCCTGCAATGAGCAGTTCTTC. Amino acids: CASSPPGFSCNEQFF.

This clonotype was counted at least ten times. CDR3 loop: CASSSSHPLHF. DNA of the CDR3: TGTGCCAGCAGCTCGTCCCATCCCCTCCACTTT. The chain recombines TRBV28 with TRBJ1-6; D ambiguous. V was clipped by 6 bases and J by 13 bases, with 10 bases between them. Germline CDR1 is MDHEN and CDR2 is SYDVKM. This CDR3 spans 11 amino acids.

This clonotype was seen repeatedly, ten times or more. V and J are TRBV6-6 and TRBJ2-5, with 11 positions matching TRBD2. The CDR3 is 19 amino acids. CDR1 is MNHNY, CDR2 SVGAGI, per germline (reference sequence). Trimming at V came to 4 bases and at J to 4 bases, leaving 17 bases not matched to a gene. CDR3 region: CASSFTPNTMTSGVETQYF. For the CDR3, the DNA is TGTGCCAGCAGTTTCACCCCCAACACAATGACTAGCGGGGTAGAGACCCAGTACTTC.

In its sample, this clonotype was seen many times. A junction boundary mismatches the germline segment, possibly from a read error. The chain carries TRBV7-9 and TRBJ1-1; D unclear. CDR3 length: 15 amino acids. Germline V gives CDR1 SEHNR, CDR2 FQNEAQ (reference sequence). DNA for the CDR3: TGTGCCAGCAGCGTAGCCCCACCTCCTGTCGCTGAAGCTTTCTTT. It codes for CASSVAPPPVAEAFF.

This clonotype was recorded many times. The rearrangement links TRBV30 to TRBJ2-7; D is perhaps TRBD1 or TRBD2 (5 bases each). V was pared by 4 bases and J by 3 bases, with 16 bases between. This CDR3 spans 14 amino acids. Germline CDR1 reads GTSNPN; CDR2 reads SVGIG (reference sequence). The CDR3 DNA reads TGTGCCTGGACCGGGACGCCGACCTTCTACGAGCAGTACTTC. It codes for CAWTGTPTFYEQYF.

Ten or more counts support this clonotype. The chain couples TRBV7-9 to TRBJ2-3, with 11 bases lining up with TRBD1. Germline trimming cut 3 bases from V and 4 bases from J; bases unmatched to any gene: 6. CDR1 SEHNR and CDR2 FQNEAQ come from the germline V gene (reference sequence). This CDR3 comprises 16 residues. CDR3 nucleotide sequence: TGTGCCAGCAGCTTCACTCCGGGACAGGGGGCAGATACGCAGTATTTT. Translating it yields CASSFTPGQGADTQYF.

This clonotype came up many times. The chain has TRBV27 and TRBJ2-7; TRBD1 matches 8 bases. The CDR3 extends over 17 amino acids. Per germline, CDR1 MNHEY and CDR2 SMNVEV (reference sequence). J was trimmed by 5 bases and V by 6 bases; bases with no gene match: 18. The chain's CDR3 is CASRITGGGQGVNEQYF. The CDR3, as DNA: TGTGCCAGCAGGATTACAGGGGGTGGACAGGGAGTCAACGAGCAGTACTTC.

The sample holds many counts of this clonotype. The V call is TRBV28, the J call TRBJ2-3; 7 bases fit TRBD1. The CDR3 covers 16 residues. The V gene end was trimmed by 5 bases and the J gene end by 2 bases; junction bases not matched to a gene: 10. CDR1 and CDR2 from the germline V gene are MDHEN and SYDVKM. The CDR3 nucleotides read TGTGCCAGCAGTCTCAGGGACAGTTCGTTCACAGATACGCAGTATTTT. It translates to CASSLRDSSFTDTQYF.

In the case of this clonotype: One base away lies a much larger clone, so this may be a sequencing read error. The chain uses TRBV4-1 and TRBJ2-2, with 14 positions matching TRBD2. The CDR3 has 18 amino acids. Germline V lookup: CDR1 MGHRA, CDR2 YSYEKL. The CDR3 loop is CSSSQLRLAGGPAGELFF. CDR3 nucleotides: TGCTCCAGCAGCCAACTAAGACTAGCGGGGGGGCCTGCCGGGGAGCTGTTTTTT.

This chain uses TRBV5-6 with TRBJ2-7, with TRBD1 matching over 7 bases. Per germline, CDR1 SGHDT and CDR2 YYEEEE. This CDR3 is 14 amino acids long. The junction had 6 bases not matched to a gene; V was cut back by 3 bases and J by 3 bases. The CDR3 loop reads CASSYTDRDYEQYF. The CDR3 DNA is TGTGCCAGCAGCTACACTGACAGGGACTACGAGCAGTACTTC.

This clonotype was seen ten or more times. The chain employs TRBV20-1 and TRBJ2-7; TRBD2 is a possible D gene (5 bases). Per the germline V gene, CDR1 is DFQATT and CDR2 is SNEGSKA (reference sequence). V was cut by 4 bases and J by 4 bases, with 20 bases left in between. This CDR3 comprises 15 residues. The CDR3 DNA follows: TGCAGTGCTAACCCCCCCGGGAACCCCCTTTACGAGCAGTACTTC. Residues: CSANPPGNPLYEQYF.

A remark on this clonotype: A much larger clone differs by one base, so this may be a read error. The chain uses TRBV20-1 and TRBJ1-2; weak D call: TRBD1 (5 bases). The germline V gene encodes CDR1 DFQATT and CDR2 SNEGSKA (reference sequence). The CDR3 runs to 13 residues. Trimming left V 3 bases short and J 1 base short, with 9 bases between. The CDR3 protein is CSARGGVNYGYTF. In nucleotides, the CDR3 is TGCAGTGCTAGGGGGGGGGTTAACTATGGCTACACCTTC.

A word on this clonotype: A read error may be the cause here, since a much bigger clone is one base away. The V gene is TRBV19, the J gene TRBJ1-1; D is perhaps TRBD1 (6 bases). Trimming shortened V by 3 bases and J by 5 bases, and 13 bases separated the two germline ends. The CDR3 covers 14 residues. The germline V gene encodes CDR1 LNHDA and CDR2 SQIVND (reference sequence). The chain's CDR3 is CASSIDRTGTEAFF. The CDR3 region has the DNA TGTGCCAGTAGTATTGACAGGACGGGGACTGAAGCTTTCTTT.

Comments on this clonotype: Given a much more abundant clone one base away, this may be a read error. CDR3 in DNA: TGTGCCAGCAGTCCAGGGGGCCTGTATGGCCACACCTTC. Amino acid sequence: CASSPGGLYGHTF. The V and J genes are TRBV6-2 or TRBV6-3 and TRBJ1-2, with 8 positions matching TRBD1. This CDR3 contains 13 residues. CDR1 MNHEY and CDR2 SVGEGT come from the germline V gene.

About this clonotype: It may be a read error: a sequence one base away is much more abundant. The chain combines TRBV24-1 with TRBJ2-3; D is undetermined. The germline V and J ends were trimmed by 2 bases and 6 bases, with 11 bases remaining between them. Per germline, CDR1 KGHDR and CDR2 SFDVKD. This CDR3 has 14 residues. The CDR3 DNA reads as TGTGCCACCAGTGATTCCCGCTGGGCCGATACGCAGTATTTT. Translating it yields CATSDSRWADTQYF.

This clonotype occurred many times. The gene calls are TRBV19 and TRBJ1-1, with 8 positions matching TRBD1. The CDR3 runs to 15 residues. Germline trimming cut 5 bases from V and 3 bases from J; bases unmatched to any gene: 8. Germline CDR1 LNHDA, CDR2 SQIVND (reference sequence). The chain's CDR3 is CASSSRTGWDTEAFF. CDR3 in DNA: TGTGCCAGTAGTTCCCGGACAGGGTGGGACACTGAAGCTTTCTTT.

This clonotype has just one count. A much bigger clone sits one base away, suggesting this may be a read error. This CDR3 fails to terminate in the conserved phenylalanine or tryptophan, so it likely reflects a read error. This chain links TRBV29-1 with TRBJ1-1; 7 bases are a match to TRBD1. Germline V gives CDR1 SQVTM, CDR2 ANQGSEA. The CDR3 contains 12 residues. After removal of 0 bases from V and 10 bases from J, the junction contained 5 bases not matched to a gene. CDR3 coding DNA: TGCAGCGTTGAAGACGACAGGGCTGGAGCTTTCTCT. Protein: CSVEDDRAGAFS.

The J gene is TRBJ2-7, the V gene TRBV19, with 12 bases that match TRBD2. Trimming removed 9 bases from V and 4 bases from J; junction bases left unmatched: 4. The CDR3 has 13 amino acids. The V gene's germline CDR1 is LNHDA and CDR2 SQIVND (reference sequence). This chain's CDR3 is CASTSGGTYEQYF. In DNA, the CDR3 is TGTGCCAGCACTAGCGGGGGGACGTACGAGCAGTACTTC.

A word on this clonotype: A much larger clone lies one base from this, so it may be a read error. The V and J genes are TRBV29-1 and TRBJ1-2; TRBD1 agrees at 7 bases. The CDR3 totals 12 residues. The germline V gene encodes CDR1 SQVTM and CDR2 ANQGSEA. The V segment lost 6 bases and the J segment 7 bases; nucleotides outside the gene matches: 8. The CDR3 reads CSVTTGPCGYTF. The CDR3 region has the DNA TGCAGCGTCACGACAGGGCCCTGTGGCTACACCTTC.

The J gene is TRBJ1-1, the V gene TRBV30; D not certain. V was shortened by 4 bases and J by 9 bases, with 27 bases between the two germline ends. Germline V gene sequence: CDR1 GTSNPN, CDR2 SVGIG (reference sequence). CDR3 length: 16 amino acids. This CDR3 reads CAWTGESAEGWAKAFF. The CDR3 DNA sequence: TGTGCCTGGACCGGGGAGTCGGCTGAGGGATGGGCTAAAGCTTTCTTT.

Points on this clonotype: A much more abundant neighbour one base away suggests this may be a read error. Since the CDR3 does not end with the conserved phenylalanine or tryptophan, this likely comes from a read error. This chain joins TRBV28 and TRBJ2-5; TRBD1 matches 9 bases. The CDR3 contains 17 residues. V shed 3 bases, J shed 2 bases, and the junction held 10 bases outside the gene matches. Germline-derived CDR1 and CDR2 are MDHEN and SYDVKM. The CDR3 DNA is TGTGCCAGCAGTTTCCGAGGGATTGGGACAGGGCAAGAGACCCAGTACCTC. Protein: CASSFRGIGTGQETQYL.

This clonotype was seen only a few times. The chain couples TRBV6-2 or TRBV6-3 to TRBJ2-1, with TRBD1 identical over 7 bases. Per germline, CDR1 MNHEY and CDR2 SVGEGT. Trimming took 5 bases from V and 0 from J; bases not matched to a gene: 4. CDR3 length: 15 residues. CDR3 nucleotide sequence: TGTGCCAGCAGTCGCCGGGACAGCTCCTACAATGAGCAGTTCTTC. It yields the protein CASSRRDSSYNEQFF.

There are many counts of this clonotype. The chain joins TRBV29-1 to TRBJ2-5; perhaps TRBD1 as D (6 bases). CDR1 is SQVTM, CDR2 ANQGSEA, per germline. Trimming shortened V by 1 base and J by 5 bases, and 14 bases separated the two germline ends. The CDR3 sequence is 14 residues long. The CDR3 protein is CSVEGTALSETQYF. CDR3 nucleotide sequence: TGCAGCGTTGAAGGGACAGCCTTATCCGAGACCCAGTACTTC.

Turning to this clonotype: This may come from a read error, since a much larger clone is one base off. The rearrangement links TRBV4-3 to TRBJ1-3; D uncertain. The CDR3 consists of 17 residues. V was clipped by 2 bases and J by 0 bases, with 14 bases between them. Germline V gene sequence: CDR1 LGHNA, CDR2 YSLEER. In DNA form, the CDR3 reads TGCGCCAGCAGCCAAAATCCAGCGGGCTACTCTGGAAACACCATATATTTT. It yields the protein CASSQNPAGYSGNTIYF.

CDR3 sequence reads: CASTHRGSETQYF. CDR3 in DNA: TGTGCCAGCACCCACCGGGGGTCCGAGACCCAGTACTTC. The rearrangement uses TRBV6-5 and TRBJ2-5; TRBD2 is a possible D gene (6 bases). V lost 7 bases and J lost 5, with 14 bases in between. Germline V gene sequence: CDR1 MNHEY, CDR2 SVGAGI. The CDR3 extends over 13 amino acids.

A note on this clonotype: Because it lacks the conserved phenylalanine or tryptophan at the end, this CDR3 is likely a read error. The DNA is omitted, as the CDR3 cannot be located on it reliably, and the CDR3 follows TCRdb's listing. V usage is TRBV28 and J usage is TRBJ2-3; TRBD2 reflects the table's D call only, with no check against the DNA. Inclusive of both ends, the CDR3 amounts to 18 amino acids. Looked up from germline, CDR1 is MDHEN and CDR2 is SYDVKM. This chain's CDR3 is CASKGLDASGTFIDTQCL.

This clonotype occurred many times. The J gene is TRBJ2-7, the V gene TRBV9; D may be TRBD1 or TRBD2 (5 bases each). This CDR3 has 14 residues. Trimming shortened V by 3 bases and J by 1 base, and 11 bases separated the two germline ends. Germline assignment: CDR1 SGDLS and CDR2 YYNGEE. In nucleotides, the CDR3 is TGTGCCAGCAGCGCCGGGGACGCATCCTACGAGCAGTACTTC. Translating gives CASSAGDASYEQYF.